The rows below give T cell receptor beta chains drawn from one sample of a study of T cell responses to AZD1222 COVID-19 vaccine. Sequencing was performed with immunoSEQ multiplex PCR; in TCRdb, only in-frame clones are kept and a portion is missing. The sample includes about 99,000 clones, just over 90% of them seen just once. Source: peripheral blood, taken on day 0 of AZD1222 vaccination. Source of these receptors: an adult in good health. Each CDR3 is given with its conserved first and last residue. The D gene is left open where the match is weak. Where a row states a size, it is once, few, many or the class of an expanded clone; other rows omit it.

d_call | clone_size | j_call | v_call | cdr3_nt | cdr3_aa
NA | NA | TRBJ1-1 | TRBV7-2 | TGTGCCAGCAGCTTAGCCAGGGACAACACTGAAGCTTTCTTT | CASSLARDNTEAFF
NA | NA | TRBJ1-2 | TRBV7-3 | TGTGCCAGCAGCTTAAAAGGAGGGTACGGCTACACCTTC | CASSLKGGYGYTF
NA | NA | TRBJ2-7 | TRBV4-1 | TGCGCCAGCAGCCAAGCACCCGGGAACAGAGCGTACGAGCAGTACTTC | CASSQAPGNRAYEQYF
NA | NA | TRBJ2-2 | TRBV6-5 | TGTGCCAGCAGGGGAACCGGGGAGCTGTTTTTT | CASRGTGELFF
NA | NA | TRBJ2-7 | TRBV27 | TGTGCCAGCAGTTTTGTAAGGACTATTCCGGACGAGCAGTACTTC | CASSFVRTIPDEQYF
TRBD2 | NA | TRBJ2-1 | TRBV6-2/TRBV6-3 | TGTGCCAGCAGTTCGGGACTAGCCTCCAATGAGCAGTTCTTC | CASSSGLASNEQFF
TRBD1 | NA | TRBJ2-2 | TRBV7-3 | TGTGCCAGCACATCGGGACAGGGGTCCACCGGGGAGCTGTTTTTT | CASTSGQGSTGELFF
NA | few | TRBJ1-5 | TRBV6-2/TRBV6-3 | TGTGCCAGCAGTTACATACAGGTAAATCAGCCCCAGCATTTT | CASSYIQVNQPQHF
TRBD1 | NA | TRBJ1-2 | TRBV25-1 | TGTGCCAGCAGTCCCTCCCCGCCGACAGGGAATGGCTACACCTTC | CASSPSPPTGNGYTF
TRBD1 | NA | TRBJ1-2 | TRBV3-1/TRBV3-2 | TGTGCCAGCAGCCTAGGTGGACAGGGAACCTATGGCTACACCTTC | CASSLGGQGTYGYTF
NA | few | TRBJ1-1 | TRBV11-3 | TGTGCCAGCAGCTTAACCAGTAAGGGCACTGAAGCTTTCTTT | CASSLTSKGTEAFF
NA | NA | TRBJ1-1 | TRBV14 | TGTGCCAGCAGCCAATTTGTATCCATGAACACTGAAGCTTTCTTT | CASSQFVSMNTEAFF
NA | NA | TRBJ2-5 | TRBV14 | TGTGCCAGCAGCCACCCAGGGCGCGAGACCCAGTACTTC | CASSHPGRETQYF
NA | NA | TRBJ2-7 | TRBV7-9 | TGTGCCAGCAGCTTAGCTGAGGGGGATTTCAACTACGAGCAGTACTTC | CASSLAEGDFNYEQYF
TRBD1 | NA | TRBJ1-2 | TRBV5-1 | TGCGCCAGCAGCTTGGCGGGACAGGAGTTCTATGGCTACACCTTC | CASSLAGQEFYGYTF
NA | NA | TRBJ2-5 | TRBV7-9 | TGTGCCAGCAGCTTAGGGGCCAGGGAAGAGACCCAGTACTTC | CASSLGAREETQYF
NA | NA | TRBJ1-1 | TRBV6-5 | TGTGTAACCAGGCGGTTCACTGAAGCTTTCTTT | CVTRRFTEAFF
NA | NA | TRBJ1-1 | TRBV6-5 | TGTGCCAGCAGTCACGGGACAGAAGCTTTCTTT | CASSHGTEAFF